This T cell receptor beta chain came from a study of blood T cell repertoires in COVID-19. Study-level background: Acute and convalescent COVID-19 samples came from the United States, Italy and Spain. Sample material is recorded as cDNA or gDNA derived from T cells, B-cell-depleted T cells, or PBMCs.

Authors' processing steps: By means of reference gene primer amplification, nucleated cell counts were estimated. Libraries were prepared by immunoSEQ multiplex PCR; TCRdb keeps only in-frame clonotypes and omits some of them. V and J calls and clone size are as listed in that table; D and trimming were resolved from the DNA. The sample holds around 67,000 clones, about 83% seen once. The germline V gene encodes CDR1 LNHNV and CDR2 YYDKDF (reference sequence). V was clipped by 0 bases and J by 1 base; unmatched bases: 7. This CDR3 has 17 residues. This TCR was sampled from a man aged 70 or older with acute or convalescent COVID-19. The genes are TRBV15 and TRBJ1-1; 8 nucleotides agree with TRBD1. Sequencing was done on a sample of peripheral blood. The CDR3 coding sequence is TGTGCCACCAGCAGAGAGAGAATACAGGGGGGGAACACTGAAGCTTTCTTT. It codes for CATSRERIQGGNTEAFF. The whole variable domain, remainder taken from reference TRBV15 and TRBJ1-1, is DAMVIQNPRYQVTQFGKPVTLSCSQTLNHNVMYWYQQKSSQAPKLLFHYYDKDFNNEADTPDNFQSRRPNTSFCFLDIRSPGLGDTAMYLCATSRERIQGGNTEAFFGQGTRLTVV.